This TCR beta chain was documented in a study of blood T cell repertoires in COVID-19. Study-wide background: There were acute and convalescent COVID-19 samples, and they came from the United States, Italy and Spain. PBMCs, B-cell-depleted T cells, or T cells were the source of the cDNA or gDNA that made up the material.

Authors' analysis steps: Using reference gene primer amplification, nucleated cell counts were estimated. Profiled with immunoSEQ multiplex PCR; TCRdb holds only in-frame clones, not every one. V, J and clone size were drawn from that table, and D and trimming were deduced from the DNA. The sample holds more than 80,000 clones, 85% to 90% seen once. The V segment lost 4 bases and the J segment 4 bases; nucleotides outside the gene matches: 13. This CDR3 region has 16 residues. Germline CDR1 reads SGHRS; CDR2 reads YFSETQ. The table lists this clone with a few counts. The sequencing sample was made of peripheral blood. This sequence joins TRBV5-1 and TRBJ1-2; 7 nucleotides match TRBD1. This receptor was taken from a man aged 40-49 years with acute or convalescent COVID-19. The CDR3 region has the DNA TGCGCCAGCAGCCGCCGACAGGGAGGTCAGGGCTATGGCTACACCTTC. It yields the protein CASSRRQGGQGYGYTF.